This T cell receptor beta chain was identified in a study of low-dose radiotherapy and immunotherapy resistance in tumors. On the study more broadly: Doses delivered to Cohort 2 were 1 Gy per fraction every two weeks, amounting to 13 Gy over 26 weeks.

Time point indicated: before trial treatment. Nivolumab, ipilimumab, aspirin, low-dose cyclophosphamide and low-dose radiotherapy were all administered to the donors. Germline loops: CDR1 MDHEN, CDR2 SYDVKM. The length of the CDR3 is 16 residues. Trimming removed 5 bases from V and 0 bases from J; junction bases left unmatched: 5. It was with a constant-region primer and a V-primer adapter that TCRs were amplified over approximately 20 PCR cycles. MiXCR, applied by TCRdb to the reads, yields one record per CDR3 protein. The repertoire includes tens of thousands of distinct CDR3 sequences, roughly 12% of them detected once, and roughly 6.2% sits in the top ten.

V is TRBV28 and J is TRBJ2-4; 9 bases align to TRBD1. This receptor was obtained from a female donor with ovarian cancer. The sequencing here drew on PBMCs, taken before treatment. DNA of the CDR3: TGTGCCAGCAGTGTCACAGGGGGCCTAGCCAAAAACATTCAGTACTTC. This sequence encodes CASSVTGGLAKNIQYF.